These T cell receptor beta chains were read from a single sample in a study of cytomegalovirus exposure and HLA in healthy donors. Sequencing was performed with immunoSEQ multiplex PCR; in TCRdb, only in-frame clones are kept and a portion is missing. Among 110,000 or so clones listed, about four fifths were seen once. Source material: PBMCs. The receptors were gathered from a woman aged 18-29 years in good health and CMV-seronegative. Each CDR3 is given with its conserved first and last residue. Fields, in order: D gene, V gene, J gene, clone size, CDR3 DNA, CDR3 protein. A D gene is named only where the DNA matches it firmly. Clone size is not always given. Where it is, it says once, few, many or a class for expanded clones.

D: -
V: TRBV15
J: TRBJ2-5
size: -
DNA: TGTGCCACCAGCAGAGTTTGGCAGGGGAGGGGGCAAGAGACCCAGTACTTC
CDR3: CATSRVWQGRGQETQYF

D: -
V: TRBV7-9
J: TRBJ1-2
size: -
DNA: TGTGCCAGCAGCTTAGGGGGGGGCGGCTACACCTTC
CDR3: CASSLGGGGYTF

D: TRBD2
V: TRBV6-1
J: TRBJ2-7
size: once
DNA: TGTGCCAGCAGTGAAGTAGCGGGGTCCTACGAGCAGTACTTC
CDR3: CASSEVAGSYEQYF

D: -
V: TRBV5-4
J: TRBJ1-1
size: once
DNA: TGTGCCAGCAGCCGGACCGAGGGTGGAGCAGGCTTCAGGAACACTGAAGCTTTCTTT
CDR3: CASSRTEGGAGFRNTEAFF

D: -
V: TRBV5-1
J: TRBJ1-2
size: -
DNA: TGCGCCAGCAGCTTCCAGGGTGGCTCAAACTATGGCTACACCTTC
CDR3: CASSFQGGSNYGYTF

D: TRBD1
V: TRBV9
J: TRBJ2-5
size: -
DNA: TGTGCCAGCAGCCAGGGGGCGGGGGAGACCCAGTACTTC
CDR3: CASSQGAGETQYF

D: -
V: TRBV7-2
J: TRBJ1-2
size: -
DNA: TGTGCCAGCAGCTTGGAGGCTAACTATGGCTACACCTTC
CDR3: CASSLEANYGYTF

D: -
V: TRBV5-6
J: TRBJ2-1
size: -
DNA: TGTGCCAGCAGCTTCAAGGGGTGGAATGAGCAGTTCTTC
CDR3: CASSFKGWNEQFF

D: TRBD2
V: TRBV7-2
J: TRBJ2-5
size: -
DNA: TGTGCCAGCAGCTCCCGACTAGCGGGGGGCAAAGAGACCCAGTACTTC
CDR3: CASSSRLAGGKETQYF

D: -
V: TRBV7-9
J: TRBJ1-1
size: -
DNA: TGTGCCAGCAGCTTAGGTCAGGGATGGTCTGAAGCTTTCTTT
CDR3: CASSLGQGWSEAFF

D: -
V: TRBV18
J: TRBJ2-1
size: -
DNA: TGTGCCAGCTCACCGAGGGAGCGGAGTGACTCCTACAATGAGCAGTTCTTC
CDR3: CASSPRERSDSYNEQFF

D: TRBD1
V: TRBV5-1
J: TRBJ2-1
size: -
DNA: TGCGCCAGCAGCTTGGCCCCAGGGGGAATAAACAATGAGCAGTTCTTC
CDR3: CASSLAPGGINNEQFF

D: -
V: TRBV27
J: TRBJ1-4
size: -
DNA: TGTGCCAGCAGTTCTATAGGGCGATCCGGGGGTGAAAAACTGTTTTTT
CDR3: CASSSIGRSGGEKLFF

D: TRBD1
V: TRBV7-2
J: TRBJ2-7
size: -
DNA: TGTGCCAGCAGCCTGAGGGCTCAGCAGGGGGTTCCCTACGAGCAGTACTTC
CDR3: CASSLRAQQGVPYEQYF

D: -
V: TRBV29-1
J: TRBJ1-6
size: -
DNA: TGCAGCCTCCCCGTGGGGGGAAGGAGCTCCTATAATTCACCCCTCCACTTT
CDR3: CSLPVGGRSSYNSPLHF

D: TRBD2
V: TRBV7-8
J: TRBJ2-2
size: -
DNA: TGTGCCAGCAGCCCAGGCCGGGGGGGACGAACCGGGGAGCTGTTTTTT
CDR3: CASSPGRGGRTGELFF

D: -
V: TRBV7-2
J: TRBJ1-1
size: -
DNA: TGTGCCAGCAGCTTAGCGCTGGGGGGCACTGAAGCTTTCTTT
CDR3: CASSLALGGTEAFF

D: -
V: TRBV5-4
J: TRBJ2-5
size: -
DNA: TGTGCCAGCAGCTCCCGGGACACCCTTTACCAAGAGACCCAGTACTTC
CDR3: CASSSRDTLYQETQYF

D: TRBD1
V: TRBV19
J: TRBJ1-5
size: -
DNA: TGTGCCAGTAGTTCGCCGGGACAGCTACCGGGATATAGCAATCAGCCCCAGCATTTT
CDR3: CASSSPGQLPGYSNQPQHF

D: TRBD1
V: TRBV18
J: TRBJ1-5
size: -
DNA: TGTGCCAGCTCCCACGTCCGACAGGGGAACAATCAGCCCCAGCATTTT
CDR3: CASSHVRQGNNQPQHF

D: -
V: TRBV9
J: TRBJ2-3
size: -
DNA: TGTGCCAGCAGCGGTTACAGGACAGATACGCAGTATTTT
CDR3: CASSGYRTDTQYF

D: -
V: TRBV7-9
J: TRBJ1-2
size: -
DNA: TGTGCCAGCAGCCAACAGGGCCCCTATGGCTACACCTTC
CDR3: CASSQQGPYGYTF

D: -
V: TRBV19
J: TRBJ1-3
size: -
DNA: TGTGCCACCGGGTCCAAAAGACAGACCTCTGGAAACACCATATATTTT
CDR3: CATGSKRQTSGNTIYF

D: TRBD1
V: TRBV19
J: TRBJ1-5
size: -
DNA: TGTGCCAGTAGTATTCTAACAGGGGAAGGGCAGCCCCAGCATTTT
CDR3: CASSILTGEGQPQHF

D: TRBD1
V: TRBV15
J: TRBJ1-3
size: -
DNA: TGTGCCACCAGCAGAGGGACCGGGACAGGGGTTTCGGGAAACACCATATATTTT
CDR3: CATSRGTGTGVSGNTIYF

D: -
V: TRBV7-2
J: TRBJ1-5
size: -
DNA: TGTGCCAGCAGCTTAGCCTCAGGGGTATTTCAGCCCCAGCATTTT
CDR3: CASSLASGVFQPQHF

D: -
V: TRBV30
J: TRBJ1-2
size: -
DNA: TGTGCCCGCGGGGAGGCCAGCGGCTACACCTTC
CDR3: CARGEASGYTF

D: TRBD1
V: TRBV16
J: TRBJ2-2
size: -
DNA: TGTGCCAGCAGCCAATCGGGACAGGGGTCCGGGGAGCTGTTTTTT
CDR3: CASSQSGQGSGELFF

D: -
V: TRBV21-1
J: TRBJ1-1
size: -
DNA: TGTGCCAGCAGCTCAACTTACACAGGGGTTTTCGCTGAAGCTTTCTTT
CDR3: CASSSTYTGVFAEAFF

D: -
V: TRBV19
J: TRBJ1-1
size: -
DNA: TGTGCCAGTAGTTCTACCCGGAACACTGAAGCTTTCTTT
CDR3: CASSSTRNTEAFF

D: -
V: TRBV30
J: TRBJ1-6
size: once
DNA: TGTGCCTGGAGTGTTTGGGGCAGGCGAAGATCACCCCTCCACTTT
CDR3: CAWSVWGRRRSPLHF

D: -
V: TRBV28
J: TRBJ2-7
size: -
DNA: TGTGCCAGCAGCCCTCTGTCCTACGAGCAGTACTTC
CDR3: CASSPLSYEQYF

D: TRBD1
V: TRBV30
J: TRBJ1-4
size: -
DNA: TGTGCCTGGATGGACAGGCCGCGGGTTCGTGAAAAACTGTTTTTT
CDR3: CAWMDRPRVREKLFF

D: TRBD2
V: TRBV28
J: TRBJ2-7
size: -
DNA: TGTGCCAGCAGTTTTGAGGCTAGCGGGTTCTACGAGCAGTACTTC
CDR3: CASSFEASGFYEQYF

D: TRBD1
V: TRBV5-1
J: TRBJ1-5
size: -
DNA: TGCGCCAGCAGCTCTACAGGGGTCCCGGTGGAGGCCCAGCATTTT
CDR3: CASSSTGVPVEAQHF

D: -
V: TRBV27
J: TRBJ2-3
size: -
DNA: TGTGCCAGCAGTTTATCTAAAGATACGCAGTATTTT
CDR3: CASSLSKDTQYF

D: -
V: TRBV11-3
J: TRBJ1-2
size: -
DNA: TGTGCCAGCAGCTTAGGTACAGGGTGGAGCTATGGCTACACCTTC
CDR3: CASSLGTGWSYGYTF

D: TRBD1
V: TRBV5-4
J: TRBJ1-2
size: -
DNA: TGTGCCAGCAGCATCACAGGGGCCAAGGTCTATGGCTACACCTTC
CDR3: CASSITGAKVYGYTF

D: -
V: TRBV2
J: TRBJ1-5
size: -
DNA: TGTGCCAGCAGTGCACAGCTTAGCAATCAGCCCCAGCATTTT
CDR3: CASSAQLSNQPQHF

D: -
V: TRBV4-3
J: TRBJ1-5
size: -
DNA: TGCGCCAGCAGCGGAGGCTCAAATCAGCCCCAGCATTTT
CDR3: CASSGGSNQPQHF

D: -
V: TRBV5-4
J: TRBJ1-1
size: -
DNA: TGTGCCAGCAGCTTGATACACAGGGCAAACACTGAAGCTTTCTTT
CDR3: CASSLIHRANTEAFF

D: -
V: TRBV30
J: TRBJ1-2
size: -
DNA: TGTGCCTGGAGTGTCGCCCTTAGAGGACAGACTTCCTCTGGCTACACCTTC
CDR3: CAWSVALRGQTSSGYTF

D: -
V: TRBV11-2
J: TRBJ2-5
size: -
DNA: TGTGCCAGCAGCTCGGGACTGGCGGGGTGGGAGCAGTACTTC
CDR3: CASSSGLAGWEQYF

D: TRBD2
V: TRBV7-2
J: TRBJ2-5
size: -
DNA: TGTGCCAGCAGCCCCCGGCTAGCGGCAGAGACCCAGTACTTC
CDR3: CASSPRLAAETQYF

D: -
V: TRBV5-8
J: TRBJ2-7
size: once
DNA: TGTGCCAGCAGCCTACGCCTCGACGAGCAGTACTTC
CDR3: CASSLRLDEQYF

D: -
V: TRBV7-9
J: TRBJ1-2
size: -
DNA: TGTTCCAGCAGCTTAGGAGAGGTGGGCTACACCTTC
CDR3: CSSSLGEVGYTF

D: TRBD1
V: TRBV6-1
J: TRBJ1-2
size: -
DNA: TGTGCCAGCAGTGCCCGGACAGGGGGCGAGGGCTACACCTTC
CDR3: CASSARTGGEGYTF

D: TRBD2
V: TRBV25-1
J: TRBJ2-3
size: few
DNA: TGTGCCAGCAGTGATACAGCGGGAGTCACAGATACGCAGTATTTT
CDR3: CASSDTAGVTDTQYF